These 15 T cell receptor beta chains share one sample of origin, sequenced in a study of shared clonotypes between healthy human individuals. Sequencing used immunoSEQ multiplex PCR; TCRdb keeps in-frame clones, though not all of them. The sample carries some 1,100,000 clones, more than 75% recorded once. Sequences were obtained from memory CD4+ T cells from PBMCs. Subset noted: CD45RA-negative fraction. The receptors shown here come from a man aged 18 to 30 in good health. Some clones in this sample may be carry-over from other donors' samples.

This clone appeared a few times. The genes are TRBV2 and TRBJ1-4; D is uncertain. The CDR3 consists of 15 residues. V lost 1 base and J 3 bases, leaving 9 bases between the germline ends. Germline V lookup: CDR1 SNHLY, CDR2 FYNNEI. This chain's CDR3 is CASSEVAGANEKLFF. As DNA, the CDR3 is TGTGCCAGCAGTGAAGTGGCAGGAGCTAATGAAAAACTGTTTTTT. The full variable domain, completed using reference TRBV2 and TRBJ1-4, is EPEVTQTPSHQVTQMGQEVILRCVPISNHLYFYWYRQILGQKVEFLVSFYNNEISEKSEIFDDQFSVERPDGSNFTLKIRSTKLEDSAMYFCASSEVAGANEKLFFGSGTQLSVL.

This clone was seen once. This chain connects TRBV6-6 to TRBJ1-5, with D tentatively TRBD1 (5 bases). The germline gives CDR1 MNHNY, CDR2 SVGAGI (reference sequence). The CDR3 extends over 13 amino acids. The V and J ends lost 2 bases and 11 bases respectively, with 13 bases between them. CDR3 nucleotide sequence: TGTGCCAGCAGTTACGGGGGAGGCGGGGCCCAGCATTTT. It encodes CASSYGGGGAQHF.

The chain has TRBV11-2 and TRBJ1-1; 7 bases fit TRBD1. Unmatched junction bases numbered 15, after V lost 11 bases and J lost 6 bases. The CDR3 spans 14 residues. Germline CDR1 is SGHAT and CDR2 is FQNNGV. The CDR3 DNA follows: TGTGCCGGAACGAGACAGGGCAGGGGGGCTGAAGCTTTCTTT. This codes for CAGTRQGRGAEAFF.

The chain links TRBV18 to TRBJ2-7; D is possibly TRBD2 (7 bases). The V end lost 1 base, the J end lost 5 bases, and 15 bases lay between the germline ends. The CDR3 spans 15 residues. Germline loops: CDR1 KGHSH, CDR2 LQKENI. This CDR3 reads CASSPQGGAEHEQYF. The CDR3 bases are TGTGCCAGCTCACCACAGGGGGGGGCGGAGCACGAGCAGTACTTC.

This clone has more than one count but fewer than ten. This chain connects TRBV23-1 to TRBJ1-5; possible D gene TRBD1, 6 bases. TRBV23-1 has ORF status, its function being uncertain. CDR3 length: 14 residues. DNA for the CDR3: TGCGCTCCAGCCGGGGGCTCTGAGAATCAGCCCCAGCATTTT. Its translation: CAPAGGSENQPQHF.

The chain is built from TRBV13 and TRBJ1-2; D unresolved. From germline, CDR1 is PRHDT and CDR2 FYEKMQ (reference sequence). The CDR3 is made up of 18 amino acids. The V end was cut by 0 bases, the J end by 5 bases, with 22 bases between. The CDR3 spells CASSLGGWLKRMEYGYTF. In DNA, the CDR3 is TGTGCCAGCAGCTTAGGGGGTTGGCTGAAGAGGATGGAGTATGGCTACACCTTC.

V usage is TRBV4-2 and J usage is TRBJ1-5, with TRBD1 identical over 7 bases. The germline gives CDR1 LGHNA, CDR2 YNFKEQ. After removal of 0 bases from V and 2 bases from J, the junction contained 7 bases not matched to a gene. The CDR3 is 17 residues long. Written as DNA, the CDR3 is TGTGCCAGCAGCCAAGACGCGACAGGGCTGGGCAATCAGCCCCAGCATTTT. Protein: CASSQDATGLGNQPQHF.

V and J are TRBV10-2 and TRBJ2-7; D gene ambiguous. The germline CDR1 and CDR2 sequences are WSHSY and SAAADI. The CDR3 totals 14 residues. Trimming shortened V by 0 bases and J by 3 bases, and 9 bases separated the two germline ends. The CDR3 region is CASSESILNYEQYF. CDR3 sequence (DNA): TGCGCCAGCAGTGAGTCTATTCTCAACTACGAGCAGTACTTC.

This clone has just one count. The chain carries TRBV27 and TRBJ2-3; the match to TRBD1 covers 8 bases. The trim removed 6 bases at V and 6 bases at J, leaving 14 bases unmatched. From germline, CDR1 is MNHEY and CDR2 SMNVEV (reference sequence). CDR3 size: 16 residues. The CDR3 nucleotides read TGTGCCAGCAGCCAAATACAGGGGGGTGGTCGGGATACGCAGTATTTT. It translates to CASSQIQGGGRDTQYF.

The genes are TRBV6-1 and TRBJ2-1; the D gene is possibly TRBD2 (6 bases). This CDR3 spans 15 amino acids. Trimming left V 5 bases short and J 0 bases short, with 11 bases between. Germline CDR1 is MNHNS and CDR2 is SASEGT. CDR3 DNA sequence: TGTGCCAGCAGTCTGACTAGGAGCTCCTACAATGAGCAGTTCTTC. Encoded protein: CASSLTRSSYNEQFF.

The V and J genes are TRBV5-1 and TRBJ2-4; D could derive from TRBD1 or TRBD2 (5 bases each). V was clipped by 2 bases and J by 8 bases, with 14 bases between them. CDR3 length: 14 residues. Looked up from germline, CDR1 is SGHRS and CDR2 is YFSETQ. The CDR3 reads CASSFSEGLDIQYF. CDR3 nucleotide sequence: TGCGCCAGCAGCTTTAGTGAGGGGTTGGACATTCAGTACTTC. Supplemented by reference TRBV5-1 and TRBJ2-4, the full variable domain reads KAGVTQTPRYLIKTRGQQVTLSCSPISGHRSVSWYQQTPGQGLQFLFEYFSETQRNKGNFPGRFSGRQFSNSRSEMNVSTLELGDSALYLCASSFSEGLDIQYFGAGTRLSVL.

This clone was detected a few times. The rearrangement links TRBV27 to TRBJ2-3, with 7 nucleotides matching TRBD2. Germline V gene lookup returns CDR1 MNHEY and CDR2 SMNVEV (reference sequence). Trimming at V came to 4 bases and at J to 6 bases, leaving 4 bases not matched to a gene. This CDR3 is 13 amino acids long. In DNA, the CDR3 is TGTGCCAGCAGTTATGGTAGCGGGGATACGCAGTATTTT. Translation gives CASSYGSGDTQYF.

This clone has just a few counts. The gene calls are TRBV6-1 and TRBJ2-3; no clear D. The CDR3 consists of 13 residues. V lost 4 bases and J lost 8, with 13 bases in between. The germline V gene has CDR1 MNHNS and CDR2 SASEGT. CDR3 nucleotides: TGTGCCAGCAGTGCCCGCGACTGGGGTACGCAGTATTTT. It is translated as CASSARDWGTQYF.

This chain links TRBV6-1 with TRBJ2-2; D gene ambiguous. This CDR3 is 15 amino acids long. V lost 2 bases, J lost 1 base, and 8 bases lay in between. CDR1 MNHNS and CDR2 SASEGT come from the germline V gene. CDR3 residues: CASSEFGVNTGELFF. In DNA form, the CDR3 reads TGTGCCAGCAGTGAATTTGGGGTGAACACCGGGGAGCTGTTTTTT.

The chain couples TRBV10-3 to TRBJ2-5; TRBD2 matches 13 bases. The CDR3 is 16 residues long. J gave up 2 bases and V 6 bases, and 6 bases lay outside the gene matches. From germline, CDR1 is ENHRY and CDR2 SYGVKD. CDR3 loop: CAIRDGTSGIQETQYF. For the CDR3, the DNA is TGTGCCATCAGAGATGGGACTAGCGGGATACAAGAGACCCAGTACTTC.